Listed here are 8 T cell receptor beta chains from one sample, sequenced in a study of cytomegalovirus exposure and HLA in healthy donors. With 60 Vbeta and 13 Jbeta primers, the PCR was carried out. Sequenced by immunoSEQ multiplex PCR; TCRdb stores in-frame clones only, minus some. The sample yields 100,000 to 150,000 clones, 75% to 85% seen once. The sample taken for sequencing was PBMCs. The receptors come from a young man in good health and CMV-seronegative.

V gene TRBV7-9 combines with J gene TRBJ2-5; 8 bases align to TRBD1. Germline V gene sequence: CDR1 SEHNR, CDR2 FQNEAQ (reference sequence). The junction had 1 base not matched to a gene; V was cut back by 3 bases and J by 4 bases. The CDR3 covers 13 residues. Written as DNA, the CDR3 is TGTGCCAGCAGCTTTCAGGGGGCAGAGACCCAGTACTTC. Amino acids: CASSFQGAETQYF.

The chain has TRBV19 and TRBJ2-7; D ambiguous. The CDR3 length is 15 residues. Trimming took off 3 bases at V and 0 bases at J, with 12 bases between the two ends. From germline, CDR1 is LNHDA and CDR2 SQIVND (reference sequence). CDR3 residues: CASSIEAFSSYEQYF. The CDR3 DNA reads TGTGCCAGTAGTATTGAGGCCTTTTCCTCCTACGAGCAGTACTTC.

This chain joins TRBV7-9 and TRBJ1-4, with TRBD1 as a possible D gene (5 bases). The germline CDR1 and CDR2 sequences are SEHNR and FQNEAQ (reference sequence). This CDR3 is 15 amino acids long. Trimming pared 1 base from V and 7 bases from J, leaving 13 bases between. The CDR3 loop reads CASSLVPGRIEKLFF. The CDR3 DNA sequence: TGTGCCAGCAGCTTAGTTCCAGGGAGGATTGAAAAACTGTTTTTT.

V gene TRBV28 combines with J gene TRBJ2-7; 9 positions match TRBD1. Germline V lookup: CDR1 MDHEN, CDR2 SYDVKM. The V segment lost 5 bases and the J segment 7 bases; nucleotides outside the gene matches: 12. There are 15 residues in the CDR3. Here the CDR3 reads CASSARDRVRGEQYF. Here the CDR3 DNA reads TGTGCCAGCAGTGCCCGGGACAGGGTAAGAGGTGAGCAGTACTTC.

The rearrangement uses TRBV6-5 and TRBJ2-7; maybe TRBD1 (6 bases). Per germline, CDR1 MNHEY and CDR2 SVGAGI. The V and J ends lost 5 bases and 1 base respectively, with 12 bases between them. The CDR3 loop spans 14 amino acids. The CDR3 reads CASSQTGISYEQYF. The CDR3 DNA reads TGTGCCAGCAGTCAAACAGGGATTTCCTACGAGCAGTACTTC.

The chain couples TRBV10-3 to TRBJ2-7; D might be TRBD1 (5 bases). Germline-derived CDR1 and CDR2 are ENHRY and SYGVKD. The germline V and J ends were trimmed by 4 bases and 2 bases, with 9 bases remaining between them. CDR3 length: 13 residues. CDR3 loop: CAISGGQAYEQYF. Here the CDR3 DNA reads TGTGCCATCAGTGGCGGACAAGCCTACGAGCAGTACTTC.

This chain links TRBV11-2 with TRBJ2-7, with 9 bases that match TRBD1. This CDR3 spans 12 amino acids. The V and J ends lost 5 bases and 6 bases, in that order; junction bases with no gene match: 2. Germline lookup yields CDR1 SGHAT and CDR2 FQNNGV. The CDR3 DNA is TGTGCCAGCAGCCGGACAGGGGTCGAGCAGTACTTC. Translating it yields CASSRTGVEQYF.

J is TRBJ2-7 and V is TRBV10-3, with TRBD1 identical over 10 bases. Germline V gene data show CDR1 as ENHRY and CDR2 as SYGVKD. The CDR3 totals 13 residues. Trimming at V came to 10 bases and at J to 6 bases, leaving 9 bases not matched to a gene. CDR3 residues: CASSGTGVREQYF. CDR3 coding DNA: TGTGCCAGTAGCGGGACAGGGGTCCGCGAGCAGTACTTC.